Following are 2 T cell receptor beta chains from one sample sequenced in a study of Ad26.COV2.S vaccination and SARS-CoV-2 variants. As for treatment: roughly 20 received Ad26.COV2.S at low or high dose, single or two shots; 5 received placebo; per-sample allocation not given. Collection of the samples took place on day 63 after the first injection of vaccine or placebo. This table comes from immunoSEQ multiplex PCR, and its TCRdb copy is limited to in-frame clones, with some not included. The table lists hundreds of thousands of clones, 80% to 90% of them singletons. This specimen was peripheral blood, taken in a trial of Ad26.COV2.S vaccine versus placebo. All receptors derive from a person between 18 and 65 years old who received the Ad26.COV2.S COVID-19 vaccine or a placebo.

This chain links TRBV19 with TRBJ2-2, with 7 bases lining up with TRBD1. The CDR3 is 19 residues long. Germline CDR1 LNHDA, CDR2 SQIVND (reference sequence). Unmatched junction bases numbered 21, after V lost 6 bases and J lost 5 bases. CDR3 residues: CASSTHGRQGSRRTGELFF. CDR3 sequence (DNA): TGTGCCAGTAGCACGCACGGAAGACAGGGCTCCCGACGGACCGGGGAGCTGTTTTTT.

The chain links TRBV28 to TRBJ1-1, with D perhaps TRBD1 (6 bases). This CDR3 contains 15 residues. CDR1 and CDR2 (germline): MDHEN, SYDVKM. V lost 5 bases, J lost 3 bases, and 16 bases lay in between. The CDR3 nucleotides are TGTGCCAGCAGTCCTCCAACAGGGAGGGACACTGAAGCTTTCTTT. It yields the protein CASSPPTGRDTEAFF.